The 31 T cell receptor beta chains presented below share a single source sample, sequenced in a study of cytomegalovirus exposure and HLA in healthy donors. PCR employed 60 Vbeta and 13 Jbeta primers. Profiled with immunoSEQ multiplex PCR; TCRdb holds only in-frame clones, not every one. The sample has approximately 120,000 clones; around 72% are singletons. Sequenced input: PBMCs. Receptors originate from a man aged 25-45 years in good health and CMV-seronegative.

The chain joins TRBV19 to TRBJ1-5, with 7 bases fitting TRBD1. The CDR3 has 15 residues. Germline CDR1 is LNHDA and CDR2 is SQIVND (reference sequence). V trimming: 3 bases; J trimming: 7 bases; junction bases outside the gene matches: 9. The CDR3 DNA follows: TGTGCCAGTAGTATGGGGCAGGGGGTTCGGCAGCCCCAGCATTTT. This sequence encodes CASSMGQGVRQPQHF.

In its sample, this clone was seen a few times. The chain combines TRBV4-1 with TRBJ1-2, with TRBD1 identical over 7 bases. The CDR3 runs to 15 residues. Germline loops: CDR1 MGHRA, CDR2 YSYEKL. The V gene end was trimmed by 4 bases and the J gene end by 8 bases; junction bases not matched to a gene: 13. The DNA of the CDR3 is TGCGCCAGCAGCCGACCGGGACAGTTTCCCCGCGGCTACACCTTC. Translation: CASSRPGQFPRGYTF.

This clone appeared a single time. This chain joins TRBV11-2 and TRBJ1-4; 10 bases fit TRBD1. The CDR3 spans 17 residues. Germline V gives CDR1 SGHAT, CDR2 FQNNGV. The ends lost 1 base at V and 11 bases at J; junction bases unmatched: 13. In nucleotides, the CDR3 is TGTGCCAGCAGCTTAGGTTTTGAGACAGGGGGCCTCGGGAAACTGTTTTTT. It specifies CASSLGFETGGLGKLFF.

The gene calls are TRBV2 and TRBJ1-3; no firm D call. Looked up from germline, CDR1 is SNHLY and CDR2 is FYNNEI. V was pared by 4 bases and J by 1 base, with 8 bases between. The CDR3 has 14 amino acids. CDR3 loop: CASSGHDSGNTIYF. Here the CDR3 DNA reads TGTGCCAGCAGTGGACATGATTCTGGAAACACCATATATTTT.

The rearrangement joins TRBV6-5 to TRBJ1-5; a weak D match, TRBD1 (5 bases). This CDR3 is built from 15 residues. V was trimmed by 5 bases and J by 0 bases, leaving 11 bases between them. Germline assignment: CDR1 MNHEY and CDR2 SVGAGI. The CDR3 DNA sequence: TGTGCCAGCAGTAGACAGCAGCCTAGCAATCAGCCCCAGCATTTT. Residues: CASSRQQPSNQPQHF.

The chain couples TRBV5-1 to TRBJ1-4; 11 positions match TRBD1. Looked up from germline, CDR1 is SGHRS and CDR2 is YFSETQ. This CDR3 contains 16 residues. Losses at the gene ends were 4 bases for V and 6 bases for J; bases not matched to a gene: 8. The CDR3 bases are TGCGCCAGCAGCGTAGGACAGGGGGCGATAGATGAAAAACTGTTTTTT. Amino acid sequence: CASSVGQGAIDEKLFF.

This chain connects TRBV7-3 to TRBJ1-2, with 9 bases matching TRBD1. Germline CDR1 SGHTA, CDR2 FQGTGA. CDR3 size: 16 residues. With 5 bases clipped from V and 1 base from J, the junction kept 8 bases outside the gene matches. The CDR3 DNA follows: TGTGCCAGCAGCCGGGACAGGGAGCCCAATAACTATGGCTACACCTTC. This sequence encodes CASSRDREPNNYGYTF.

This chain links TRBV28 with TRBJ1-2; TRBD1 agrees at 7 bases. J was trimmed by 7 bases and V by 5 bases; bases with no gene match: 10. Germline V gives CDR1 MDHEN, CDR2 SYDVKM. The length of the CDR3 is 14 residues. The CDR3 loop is CASSTGQEVGGYTF. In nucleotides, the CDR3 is TGTGCCAGCAGTACCGGACAGGAAGTAGGTGGCTACACCTTC.

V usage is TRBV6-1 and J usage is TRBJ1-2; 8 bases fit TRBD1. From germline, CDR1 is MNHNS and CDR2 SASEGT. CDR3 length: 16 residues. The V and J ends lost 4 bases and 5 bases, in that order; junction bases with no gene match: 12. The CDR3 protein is CASSGQGLVIGYGYTF. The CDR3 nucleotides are TGTGCCAGCAGTGGACAGGGGTTGGTGATCGGTTATGGCTACACCTTC.

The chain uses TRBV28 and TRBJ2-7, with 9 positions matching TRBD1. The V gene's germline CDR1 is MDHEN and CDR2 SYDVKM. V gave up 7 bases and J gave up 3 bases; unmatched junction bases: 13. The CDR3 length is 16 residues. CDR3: CASTLETGGTYYEQYF. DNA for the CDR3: TGTGCCAGCACCCTTGAGACAGGGGGGACGTACTACGAGCAGTACTTC.

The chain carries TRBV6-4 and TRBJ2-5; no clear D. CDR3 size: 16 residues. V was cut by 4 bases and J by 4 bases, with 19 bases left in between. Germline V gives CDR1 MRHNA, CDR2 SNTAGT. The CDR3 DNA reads TGTGCCAGCAGTGCCCGCGACGAGGTAAGTGGAGAGACCCAGTACTTC. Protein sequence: CASSARDEVSGETQYF.

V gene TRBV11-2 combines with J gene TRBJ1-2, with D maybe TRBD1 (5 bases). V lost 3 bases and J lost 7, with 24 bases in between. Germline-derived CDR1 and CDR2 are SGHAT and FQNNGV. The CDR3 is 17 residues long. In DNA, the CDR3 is TGTGCCAGCAGCTTGATTTTGGCAGGGAGGAAAGCGGGTGGCTACACCTTC. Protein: CASSLILAGRKAGGYTF.

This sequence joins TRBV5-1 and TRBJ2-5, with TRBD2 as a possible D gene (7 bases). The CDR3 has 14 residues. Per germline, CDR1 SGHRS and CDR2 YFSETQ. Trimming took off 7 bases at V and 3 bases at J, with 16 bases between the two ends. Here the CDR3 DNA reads TGCGCCAGCCGCCCGGGGGGCCTAAAAGAGACCCAGTACTTC. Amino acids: CASRPGGLKETQYF. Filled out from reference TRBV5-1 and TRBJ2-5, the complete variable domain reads KAGVTQTPRYLIKTRGQQVTLSCSPISGHRSVSWYQQTPGQGLQFLFEYFSETQRNKGNFPGRFSGRQFSNSRSEMNVSTLELGDSALYLCASRPGGLKETQYFGPGTRLLVL.

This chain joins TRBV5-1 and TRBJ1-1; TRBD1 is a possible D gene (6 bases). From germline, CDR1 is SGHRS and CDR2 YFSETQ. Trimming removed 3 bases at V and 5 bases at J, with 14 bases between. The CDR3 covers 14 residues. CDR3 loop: CASSWRGARTEAFF. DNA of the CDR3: TGCGCCAGCAGCTGGCGGGGGGCGCGAACTGAAGCTTTCTTT.

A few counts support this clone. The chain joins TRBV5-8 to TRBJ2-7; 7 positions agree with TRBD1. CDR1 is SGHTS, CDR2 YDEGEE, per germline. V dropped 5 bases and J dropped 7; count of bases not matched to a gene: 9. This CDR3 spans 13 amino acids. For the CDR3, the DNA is TGTGCCAGCAGTCTATCGACAGGGTGGGAGCAGTACTTC. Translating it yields CASSLSTGWEQYF.

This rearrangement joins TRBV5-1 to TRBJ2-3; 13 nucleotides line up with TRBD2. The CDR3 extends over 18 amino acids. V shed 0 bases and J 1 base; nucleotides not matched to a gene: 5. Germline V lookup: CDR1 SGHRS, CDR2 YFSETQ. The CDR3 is CASSLALAGGPGTDTQYF. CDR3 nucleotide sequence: TGCGCCAGCAGCTTGGCACTAGCGGGGGGGCCAGGCACAGATACGCAGTATTTT.

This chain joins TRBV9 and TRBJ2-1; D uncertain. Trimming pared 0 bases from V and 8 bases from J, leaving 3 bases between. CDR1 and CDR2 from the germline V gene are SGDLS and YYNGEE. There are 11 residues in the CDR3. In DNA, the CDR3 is TGTGCCAGCAGCGTAGCTTATGAGCAGTTCTTC. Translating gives CASSVAYEQFF. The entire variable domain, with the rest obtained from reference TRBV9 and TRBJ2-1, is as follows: DSGVTQTPKHLITATGQRVTLRCSPRSGDLSVYWYQQSLDQGLQFLIQYYNGEERAKGNILERFSAQQFPDLHSELNLSSLELGDSALYFCASSVAYEQFFGPGTRLTVL.

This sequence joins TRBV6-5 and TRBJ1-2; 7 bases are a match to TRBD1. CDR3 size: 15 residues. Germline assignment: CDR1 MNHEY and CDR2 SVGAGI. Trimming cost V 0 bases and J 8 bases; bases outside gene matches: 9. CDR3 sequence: CASSYSPTGARGYTF. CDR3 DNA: TGTGCCAGCAGTTACTCCCCTACAGGGGCGAGGGGCTACACCTTC.

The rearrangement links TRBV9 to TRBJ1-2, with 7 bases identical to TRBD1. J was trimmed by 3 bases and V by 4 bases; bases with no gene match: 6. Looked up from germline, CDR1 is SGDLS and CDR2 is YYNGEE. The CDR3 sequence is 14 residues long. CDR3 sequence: CASSSVQGDYGYTF. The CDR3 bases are TGTGCCAGCAGCTCCGTGCAGGGGGACTATGGCTACACCTTC.

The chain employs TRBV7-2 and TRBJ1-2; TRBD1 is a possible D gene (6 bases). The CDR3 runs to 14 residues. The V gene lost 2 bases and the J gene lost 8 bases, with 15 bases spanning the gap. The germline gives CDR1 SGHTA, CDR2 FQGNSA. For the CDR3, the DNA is TGTGCCAGCAGCTTAACAAACCAGGGGAACGGCTACACCTTC. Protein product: CASSLTNQGNGYTF.

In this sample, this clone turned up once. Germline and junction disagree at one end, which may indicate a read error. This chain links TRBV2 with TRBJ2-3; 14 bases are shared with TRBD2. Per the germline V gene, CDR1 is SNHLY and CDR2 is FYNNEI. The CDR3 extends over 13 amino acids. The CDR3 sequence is CASSEFVGTSGGF. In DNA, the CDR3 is TGTGCCAGCAGTGAATTCGTCGGGACTAGCGGGGGATTT.

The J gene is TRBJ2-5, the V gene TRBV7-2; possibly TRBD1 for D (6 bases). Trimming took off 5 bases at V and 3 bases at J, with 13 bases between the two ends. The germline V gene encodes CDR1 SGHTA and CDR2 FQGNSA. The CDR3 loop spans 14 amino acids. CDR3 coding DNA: TGTGCCAGCAGCCTATTCAGGGGAAAAGAGACCCAGTACTTC. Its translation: CASSLFRGKETQYF.

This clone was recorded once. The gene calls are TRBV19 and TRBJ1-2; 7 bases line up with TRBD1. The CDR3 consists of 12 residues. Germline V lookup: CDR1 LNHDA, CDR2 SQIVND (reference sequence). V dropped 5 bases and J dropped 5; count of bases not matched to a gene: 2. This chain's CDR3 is CASSAQGYGYTF. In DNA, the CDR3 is TGTGCCAGTAGTGCACAGGGGTATGGCTACACCTTC.

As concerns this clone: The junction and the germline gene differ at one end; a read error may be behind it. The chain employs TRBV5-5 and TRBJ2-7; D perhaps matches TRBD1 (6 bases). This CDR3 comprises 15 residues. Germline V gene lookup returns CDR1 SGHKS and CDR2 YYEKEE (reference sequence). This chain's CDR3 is CASSLTGSLNYEQYF. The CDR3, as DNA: TGCGCCAGCAGCCTTACAGGGTCACTCAACTACGAGCAGTACTTC.

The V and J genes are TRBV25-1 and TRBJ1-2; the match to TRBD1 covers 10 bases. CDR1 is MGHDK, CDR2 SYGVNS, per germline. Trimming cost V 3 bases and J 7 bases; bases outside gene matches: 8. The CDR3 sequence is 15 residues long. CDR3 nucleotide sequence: TGTGCCAGCAGTGATCCGGGACAGGGGTTGGGTGGCTACACCTTC. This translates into CASSDPGQGLGGYTF.

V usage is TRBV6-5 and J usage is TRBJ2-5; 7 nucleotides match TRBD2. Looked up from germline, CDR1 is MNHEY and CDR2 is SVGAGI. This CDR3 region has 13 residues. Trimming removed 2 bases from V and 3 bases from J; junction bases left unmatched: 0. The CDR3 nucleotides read TGTGCCAGCAGTTACGGGGGGGAAGAGACCCAGTACTTC. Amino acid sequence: CASSYGGEETQYF.

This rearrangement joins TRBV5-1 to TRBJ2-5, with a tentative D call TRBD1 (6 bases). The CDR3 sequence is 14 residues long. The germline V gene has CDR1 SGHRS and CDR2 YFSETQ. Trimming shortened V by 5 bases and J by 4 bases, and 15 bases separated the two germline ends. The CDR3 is CASSRGGGGETQYF. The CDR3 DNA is TGCGCCAGCAGTCGTGGGGGCGGTGGAGAGACCCAGTACTTC.

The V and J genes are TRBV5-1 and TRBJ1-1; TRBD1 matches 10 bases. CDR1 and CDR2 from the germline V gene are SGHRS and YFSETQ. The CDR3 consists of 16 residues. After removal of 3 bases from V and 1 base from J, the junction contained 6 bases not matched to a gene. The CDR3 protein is CASSWVGTGANTEAFF. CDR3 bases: TGCGCCAGCAGCTGGGTTGGGACAGGGGCGAACACTGAAGCTTTCTTT.

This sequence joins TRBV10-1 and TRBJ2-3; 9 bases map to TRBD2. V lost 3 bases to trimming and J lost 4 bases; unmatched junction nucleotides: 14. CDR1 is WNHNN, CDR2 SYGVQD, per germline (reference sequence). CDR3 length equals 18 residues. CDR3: CASSDQMGAGGPPDTQYF. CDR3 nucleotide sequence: TGCGCCAGCAGTGACCAGATGGGGGCGGGGGGGCCGCCAGATACGCAGTATTTT.

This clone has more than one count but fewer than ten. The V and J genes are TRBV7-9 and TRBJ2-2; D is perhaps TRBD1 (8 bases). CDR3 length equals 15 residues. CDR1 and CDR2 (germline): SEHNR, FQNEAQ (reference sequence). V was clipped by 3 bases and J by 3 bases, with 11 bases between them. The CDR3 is CASSFTGGDTGELFF. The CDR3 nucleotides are TGTGCCAGCAGCTTCACAGGGGGGGACACCGGGGAGCTGTTTTTT.

The CDR3 region is CASSLAGLGSYEQYF. DNA of the CDR3: TGTGCCAGCAGCTTAGCCGGACTTGGCTCCTACGAGCAGTACTTC. The chain links TRBV7-2 to TRBJ2-7; TRBD2 might be the D (5 bases). V was shortened by 0 bases and J by 0 bases, with 9 bases between the two germline ends. The CDR3 is 15 residues long. In germline, CDR1 is SGHTA, CDR2 FQGNSA.